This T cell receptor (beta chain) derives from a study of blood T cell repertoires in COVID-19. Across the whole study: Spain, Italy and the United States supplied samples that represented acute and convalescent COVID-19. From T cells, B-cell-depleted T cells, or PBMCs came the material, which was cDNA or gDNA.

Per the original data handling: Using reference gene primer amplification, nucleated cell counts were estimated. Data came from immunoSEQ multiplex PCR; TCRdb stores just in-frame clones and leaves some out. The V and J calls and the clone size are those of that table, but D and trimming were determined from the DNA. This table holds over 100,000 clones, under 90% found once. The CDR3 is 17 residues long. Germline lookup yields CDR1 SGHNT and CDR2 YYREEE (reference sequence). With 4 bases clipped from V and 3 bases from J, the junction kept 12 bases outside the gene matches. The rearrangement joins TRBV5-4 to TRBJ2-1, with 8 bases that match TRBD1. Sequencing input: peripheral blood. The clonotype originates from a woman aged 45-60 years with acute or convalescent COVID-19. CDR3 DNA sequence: TGTGCCAGCAGCGGTCCCCCAGGGGGCGAAGGCTACAATGAGCAGTTCTTC. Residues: CASSGPPGGEGYNEQFF.